Listed here are 30 T cell receptor beta chains from one sample, sequenced in a study of blood T cell repertoires in COVID-19. Method: immunoSEQ multiplex PCR; TCRdb's copy keeps in-frame clones and lacks some. The sample contains 250,000 to 300,000 clones, about 70% of which appear only once. Sequencing was carried out using peripheral blood. The origin of the receptors is an elderly woman with acute or convalescent COVID-19.

On this clone itself: Different DNA sequences within this sample yield the same CDR3. The chain is built from TRBV5-1 and TRBJ1-3; D possibly corresponds to TRBD1 (5 bases). The V and J ends lost 0 bases and 4 bases respectively, with 11 bases between them. This CDR3 has 15 residues. The V gene's germline CDR1 is SGHRS and CDR2 YFSETQ. The CDR3 DNA is TGCGCCAGCAGCTTGGATGGGGCGAGCGGAAACACCATATATTTT. This gives the protein CASSLDGASGNTIYF.

The genes are TRBV6-5 and TRBJ1-6; D perhaps matches TRBD1 (5 bases). Between the trimmed V and J ends, which lost 2 bases and 10 bases, there was a span of 12 bases. The CDR3 is 14 residues long. The V gene's germline CDR1 is MNHEY and CDR2 SVGAGI. The CDR3 nucleotides read TGTGCCAGCAGTTACGGCAGGGTGGGGTCACCCCTCCACTTT. It codes for CASSYGRVGSPLHF.

The chain carries TRBV7-3 and TRBJ2-3; 8 positions agree with TRBD1. Trimming took 5 bases from V and 1 from J; bases not matched to a gene: 5. Germline CDR1 is SGHTA and CDR2 is FQGTGA. The CDR3 sequence is 15 residues long. The CDR3 DNA is TGTGCCAGCAGCCCTCAGGGGGCAGGCACAGATACGCAGTATTTT. Translation gives CASSPQGAGTDTQYF.

The V gene is TRBV4-2, the J gene TRBJ2-2; no reliable D call. The CDR3 extends over 14 amino acids. CDR1 and CDR2 (germline): LGHNA, YNFKEQ. With 4 bases removed from V and 8 bases from J, the gap between germline ends came to 14 bases. As DNA, the CDR3 is TGTGCCAGCAGCCTAAATCACCCCCGGGGGGAGCTGTTTTTT. This codes for CASSLNHPRGELFF.

The chain recombines TRBV19 with TRBJ1-1; TRBD1 is a possible D gene (5 bases). This CDR3 region has 15 residues. From germline, CDR1 is LNHDA and CDR2 SQIVND (reference sequence). Deletions cut 4 bases from V and 2 bases from J, with 14 bases between. CDR3 bases: TGTGCCAGTAGTAGTGGGGCTTTGGGAAACACTGAAGCTTTCTTT. Encoded protein: CASSSGALGNTEAFF.

The chain couples TRBV7-9 to TRBJ2-5; D possibly corresponds to TRBD2 (6 bases). The V end lost 3 bases, the J end lost 2 bases, and 13 bases lay between the germline ends. Germline CDR1 reads SEHNR; CDR2 reads FQNEAQ (reference sequence). The CDR3 runs to 15 residues. The CDR3 sequence is CASSFEIGGQETQYF. The CDR3 coding sequence is TGTGCCAGCAGCTTTGAAATTGGGGGGCAAGAGACCCAGTACTTC.

The chain is built from TRBV19 and TRBJ1-1, with D possibly being TRBD1 (5 bases). This CDR3 comprises 14 residues. Trimming stripped 3 bases from V and 5 bases from J, with 13 bases between. Germline lookup yields CDR1 LNHDA and CDR2 SQIVND (reference sequence). The CDR3 here is CASSMQGGRTEAFF. The CDR3 DNA reads TGTGCCAGTAGTATGCAGGGAGGGAGGACTGAAGCTTTCTTT.

This clone was detected only once. V is TRBV3-1 (or the pseudogene TRBV3-2) and J is TRBJ2-5; 12 nucleotides match TRBD2. CDR1 and CDR2 from the germline V gene are LGHDT and YNNKEL (reference sequence). V shed 3 bases and J 2 bases; nucleotides not matched to a gene: 4. The length of the CDR3 is 16 residues. The DNA of the CDR3 is TGTGCCAGCAGCCAGGCCGGACTAGCGGGACAAGAGACCCAGTACTTC. It is translated as CASSQAGLAGQETQYF.

This clone appeared many times. The gene calls are TRBV4-1 and TRBJ2-7; 9 bases match TRBD1. CDR1 is MGHRA, CDR2 YSYEKL, per germline. Losses at the gene ends were 3 bases for V and 3 bases for J; bases not matched to a gene: 6. This CDR3 has 15 amino acids. The CDR3 DNA sequence: TGCGCCAGCAGCCAGGTTGGGACAGGGAACTACGAGCAGTACTTC. Amino acid sequence: CASSQVGTGNYEQYF.

V usage is TRBV6-5 and J usage is TRBJ1-2; tentatively, D is TRBD1 (6 bases). Between the trimmed V and J ends, which lost 6 bases and 5 bases, there was a span of 13 bases. The germline CDR1 and CDR2 sequences are MNHEY and SVGAGI. CDR3 length: 13 residues. The CDR3 here is CASSVTGSYGYTF. The DNA for the CDR3 is TGTGCCAGCAGCGTAACAGGGTCTTATGGCTACACCTTC.

This chain joins TRBV6-6 and TRBJ1-5, with 8 bases aligning to TRBD1. Germline V CDR1 and CDR2: MNHNY, SVGAGI (reference sequence). The CDR3 is made up of 14 amino acids. V was pared by 8 bases and J by 3 bases, with 6 bases of the junction left unmatched. The CDR3 spells CASLGQGFNQPQHF. The CDR3 DNA reads TGTGCCAGCCTAGGACAGGGATTCAATCAGCCCCAGCATTTT.

This clone was found once. This rearrangement joins TRBV5-6 to TRBJ1-2, with TRBD1 matching over 11 bases. V shed 5 bases and J 5 bases; nucleotides not matched to a gene: 5. The CDR3 runs to 14 residues. The germline gives CDR1 SGHDT, CDR2 YYEEEE. The CDR3 loop is CASSSGQGGYGYTF. CDR3 in DNA: TGTGCCAGCAGTTCGGGACAGGGGGGTTATGGCTACACCTTC.

The genes are TRBV18 and TRBJ2-1, with TRBD2 matching over 10 bases. The CDR3 is made up of 17 amino acids. The germline V gene has CDR1 KGHSH and CDR2 LQKENI. J was trimmed by 1 base and V by 3 bases; bases with no gene match: 6. The DNA of the CDR3 is TGTGCCAGCTCACCCCAGACGACTAGCGGGTCCTACAATGAGCAGTTCTTC. As protein: CASSPQTTSGSYNEQFF.

This clone was found once. V usage is TRBV29-1 and J usage is TRBJ1-1; D is uncertain. Germline values: CDR1 SQVTM, CDR2 ANQGSEA. The CDR3 runs to 14 residues. The ends were cut back, 5 bases at V and 0 bases at J, with 13 bases in the middle. CDR3 in DNA: TGCAGCGTTCCTTCGACGGACTTGAACACTGAAGCTTTCTTT. Amino acid sequence: CSVPSTDLNTEAFF.

The CDR3 spells CASSYDSGSSYEQYF. CDR3 bases: TGTGCCAGCAGTTACGATAGCGGGAGCTCCTACGAGCAGTACTTC. The chain employs TRBV6-5 and TRBJ2-7, with 9 bases lining up with TRBD2. This CDR3 spans 15 amino acids. Germline CDR1 reads MNHEY; CDR2 reads SVGAGI. V trimming: 2 bases; J trimming: 0 bases; junction bases outside the gene matches: 2.

The chain's CDR3 is CASSQIGGPCWTGELFF. CDR3 in DNA: TGTGCCAGCAGCCAGATAGGGGGCCCCTGTTGGACCGGGGAGCTGTTTTTT. This chain links TRBV3-1 (or the pseudogene TRBV3-2) with TRBJ2-2; 7 bases map to TRBD1. Germline V gives CDR1 LGHDT, CDR2 YNNKEL (reference sequence). The V and J ends lost 3 bases and 5 bases, in that order; junction bases with no gene match: 12. The CDR3 totals 17 residues.

This chain joins TRBV3-1 (or the pseudogene TRBV3-2) and TRBJ2-3; the D gene is possibly TRBD2 (5 bases). The CDR3 is made up of 16 amino acids. Germline V gene lookup returns CDR1 LGHDT and CDR2 YNNKEL (reference sequence). Trimming took off 1 base at V and 0 bases at J, with 11 bases between the two ends. CDR3 sequence reads: CASSQAPRRSTDTQYF. The CDR3 DNA reads as TGTGCCAGCAGCCAAGCCCCGAGGAGGAGCACAGATACGCAGTATTTT.

The gene calls are TRBV6-6 and TRBJ1-2, with D tentatively TRBD1 (5 bases). CDR1 MNHNY and CDR2 SVGAGI come from the germline V gene (reference sequence). The ends were cut back, 7 bases at V and 6 bases at J, with 18 bases in the middle. The CDR3 consists of 14 residues. DNA of the CDR3: TGTGCCAGCACCCCACAGGCAAGGGCGGATGGCTACACCTTC. Protein: CASTPQARADGYTF.

This sequence joins TRBV15 and TRBJ2-1; perhaps TRBD1 as D (5 bases). Trimming removed 0 bases from V and 7 bases from J, with 13 bases in between. Germline values: CDR1 LNHNV, CDR2 YYDKDF (reference sequence). The CDR3 has 15 residues. The chain's CDR3 is CATSRDLQGRNEQFF. The CDR3 region has the DNA TGTGCCACCAGCAGAGATTTGCAGGGCCGGAATGAGCAGTTCTTC.

The rearrangement joins TRBV28 to TRBJ1-6; 7 nucleotides match TRBD1. This CDR3 is 14 amino acids long. CDR1 and CDR2 from the germline V gene are MDHEN and SYDVKM. Germline trimming cut 5 bases from V and 9 bases from J; bases unmatched to any gene: 7. For the CDR3, the DNA is TGTGCCAGCAGTACAGGGGTGAGTAGTTCACCCCTCCACTTT. Its protein is CASSTGVSSSPLHF.

The CDR3 DNA follows: TGCGCCAGCAGCTTGGCACAGTACAATGAGCAGTTCTTC. This codes for CASSLAQYNEQFF. The chain links TRBV5-1 to TRBJ2-1; no clear D gene. The CDR3 is 13 residues long. Trimming left V 0 bases short and J 4 bases short, with 5 bases between. Per germline, CDR1 SGHRS and CDR2 YFSETQ.

The rearrangement uses TRBV7-6 and TRBJ2-7, with D hard to call. The V gene lost 6 bases and the J gene lost 2 bases, with 8 bases spanning the gap. CDR3 length equals 12 residues. CDR1 is SGHVS, CDR2 FNYEAQ, per germline. The CDR3 coding sequence is TGTGCCAGCAGTTCTCCCCCCTACGAGCAGTACTTC. It translates to CASSSPPYEQYF.

The rearrangement links TRBV11-3 to TRBJ2-3; 7 positions match TRBD1. J lost 8 bases, V lost 4 bases, and 9 bases had no gene match. The CDR3 has 14 amino acids. Germline CDR1 is SGHNT and CDR2 is YENEEA. CDR3 bases: TGTGCCAGCAGCTCTCGAACAGGGGTATCTACGCAGTATTTT. This encodes CASSSRTGVSTQYF.

The rearrangement links TRBV4-3 to TRBJ1-5, with D possibly matching TRBD1 (5 bases). Trimming stripped 0 bases from V and 1 base from J, with 13 bases between. CDR1 and CDR2 (germline): LGHNA, YSLEER. The CDR3 has 17 amino acids. The chain's CDR3 is CASSQDLTGGSNQPQHF. The DNA of the CDR3 is TGCGCCAGCAGCCAAGATCTGACGGGGGGGAGCAATCAGCCCCAGCATTTT.

The V call is TRBV15, the J call TRBJ1-1; no firm D call. Germline CDR1 reads LNHNV; CDR2 reads YYDKDF (reference sequence). V lost 1 base to trimming and J lost 0 bases, with 18 bases between them. This CDR3 region has 18 residues. The CDR3 DNA reads as TGTGCCACCAGCAGAGCTCGAGAGCCGTCCGGGTTGAACACTGAAGCTTTCTTT. Protein sequence: CATSRAREPSGLNTEAFF. Using reference TRBV15 and TRBJ1-1 for the parts outside the CDR3, the full variable domain is DAMVIQNPRYQVTQFGKPVTLSCSQTLNHNVMYWYQQKSSQAPKLLFHYYDKDFNNEADTPDNFQSRRPNTSFCFLDIRSPGLGDTAMYLCATSRAREPSGLNTEAFFGQGTRLTVV.

The rearrangement links TRBV7-3 to TRBJ2-5; 13 bases align to TRBD2. Trimming cost V 5 bases and J 2 bases; bases outside gene matches: 8. Germline values: CDR1 SGHTA, CDR2 FQGTGA. This CDR3 comprises 17 residues. The CDR3 region has the DNA TGTGCCAGCAGCCGTGGACTAGCGGGGGCCGGTCAAGAGACCCAGTACTTC. It translates to CASSRGLAGAGQETQYF.

This clone was picked up a small number of times. The chain joins TRBV9 to TRBJ1-4; D gene uncertain. From germline, CDR1 is SGDLS and CDR2 YYNGEE. CDR3 length: 14 amino acids. Trimming left V 3 bases short and J 8 bases short, with 14 bases between. CDR3 in DNA: TGTGCCAGCAGCGAGGAGGTCCACGGGGAAAAACTGTTTTTT. Protein sequence: CASSEEVHGEKLFF.

The chain is built from TRBV6-5 and TRBJ1-6; the match to TRBD1 covers 7 bases. V dropped 6 bases and J dropped 7; count of bases not matched to a gene: 3. This CDR3 is 13 amino acids long. Germline CDR1 is MNHEY and CDR2 is SVGAGI. The CDR3 protein is CASRETGNSPLHF. The CDR3 DNA reads as TGTGCCAGCAGGGAGACAGGGAATTCACCCCTCCACTTT.

The rearrangement uses TRBV5-6 and TRBJ2-2, with D possibly TRBD2 on 6 matching bases. The germline CDR1 and CDR2 sequences are SGHDT and YYEEEE. V was cut by 0 bases and J by 4 bases, with 16 bases left in between. CDR3 length: 17 residues. CDR3 sequence (DNA): TGTGCCAGCAGCTTGGAATGGTCGGGCGGGATCACCGGGGAGCTGTTTTTT. It yields the protein CASSLEWSGGITGELFF.

V gene TRBV6-5 combines with J gene TRBJ2-1; D remains unclear. Trimming cost V 4 bases and J 8 bases, with 6 bases left between them. The CDR3 sequence is 11 residues long. Germline V gene lookup returns CDR1 MNHEY and CDR2 SVGAGI. CDR3 region: CASSSGYEQFF. For the CDR3, the DNA is TGTGCCAGCAGTTCCGGTTATGAGCAGTTCTTC.